This T cell receptor (beta chain) was sequenced in a study of OX40 agonist ivuxolimab in advanced cancers. The study, taken as a whole, reports: Expanded peripheral T-cell antigen specificity went undetermined. Partial responders at 0.1-3.0 mg/kg had among the lowest clonal expansion. On average, CD8+ T cells had more expanded clones than CD4+.

Comments on this clone: Its antigen is as yet unknown.

Clones were sequenced by immunoSEQ multiplex PCR, and TCRdb holds only the in-frame ones, with some missing. The sample records about 82,000 clones, 91% being singletons. This sequence originates from an adult with an advanced solid tumor such as melanoma, head and neck, liver or kidney cancer. The sample consisted of CD4+ or CD8+ T cells sorted from blood, taken in a trial of the OX40 agonist ivuxolimab.

The chain's CDR3 is CASSSLGVSYGYTF. DNA of the CDR3: TGTGCCAGCAGTTCACTCGGAGTTTCCTATGGCTACACCTTC. This chain connects TRBV28 to TRBJ1-2; D gene ambiguous. The CDR3 loop spans 14 amino acids. The V end lost 4 bases, the J end lost 4 bases, and 13 bases lay between the germline ends. CDR1 and CDR2 (germline): MDHEN, SYDVKM.